This passage covers 32 T cell receptor beta chains from one sample sequenced in a study of cytomegalovirus exposure and HLA in healthy donors. Primers for the PCR totalled 60 Vbeta and 13 Jbeta. Some clones are missing from TCRdb's copy, which holds only in-frame ones; the method was immunoSEQ multiplex PCR. The repertoire holds 95,000 to 100,000 clones, with around 77% as singletons. Sequenced sample: PBMCs. The receptors originated from a man in his forties in good health and CMV-seronegative.

As DNA, the CDR3 is TGTGCCAGCAGAAAGGGAGGCAGGGGGCCTAATGAGCAGTTCTTC. Amino acids: CASRKGGRGPNEQFF. The rearrangement joins TRBV21-1 to TRBJ2-1; the table calls TRBD1, which could not be checked here. TRBV21-1 is a listed pseudogene. The CDR3 spans 15 residues.

The sample holds a few counts of this clone. Here the CDR3 DNA reads TGTGCCAGCAGCTTGGGGAGTCTCTGCACCTTC. Amino acid sequence: CASSLGSLCTF. This chain uses TRBV5-6 with TRBJ1-2; D call uncertain. The length of the CDR3 is 11 residues. Per germline, CDR1 SGHDT and CDR2 YYEEEE. The V end was cut by 0 bases, the J end by 13 bases, with 10 bases between. The variable domain in full, completed from reference TRBV5-6 and TRBJ1-2, reads DAGVTQSPTHLIKTRGQQVTLRCSPKSGHDTVSWYQQALGQGPQFIFQYYEEEERQRGNFPDRFSGHQFPNYSSELNVNALLLGDSALYLCASSLGSLCTFGSGTRLTVV.

The chain joins TRBV29-1 to TRBJ2-3; 13 nucleotides agree with TRBD2. V dropped 4 bases and J dropped 2; count of bases not matched to a gene: 6. The CDR3 length is 16 residues. CDR1 SQVTM and CDR2 ANQGSEA come from the germline V gene. Written as DNA, the CDR3 is TGCAGCGTTGCTGGGGGACTAGCGGGGCCCACAGATACGCAGTATTTT. The encoded protein is CSVAGGLAGPTDTQYF.

The gene calls are TRBV9 and TRBJ2-2; 11 nucleotides align to TRBD1. V lost 3 bases and J lost 5; bases outside the gene matches: 3. CDR3 length: 15 residues. Germline V gene data show CDR1 as SGDLS and CDR2 as YYNGEE. The chain's CDR3 is CASSARDRGTGELFF. CDR3 bases: TGTGCCAGCAGCGCCAGGGACAGGGGGACCGGGGAGCTGTTTTTT.

J is TRBJ2-7 and V is TRBV6-1, with TRBD2 matching over 8 bases. The CDR3 extends over 15 amino acids. CDR1 and CDR2 (germline): MNHNS, SASEGT. The V gene end was trimmed by 2 bases and the J gene end by 0 bases; junction bases not matched to a gene: 3. CDR3 DNA sequence: TGTGCCAGCAGTGAACGAACTAGCGGCTCCTACGAGCAGTACTTC. Translating gives CASSERTSGSYEQYF.

This chain joins TRBV19 and TRBJ1-2; no clear D. CDR1 LNHDA and CDR2 SQIVND come from the germline V gene (reference sequence). V dropped 8 bases and J dropped 5 bases, with 6 bases sitting between them. The CDR3 sequence is 10 residues long. The CDR3 DNA is TGTGCCAGTGGAGGATATGGCTACACCTTC. Amino acid sequence: CASGGYGYTF. The variable domain in full, completed from reference TRBV19 and TRBJ1-2, reads DGGITQSPKYLFRKEGQNVTLSCEQNLNHDAMYWYRQDPGQGLRLIYYSQIVNDFQKGDIAEGYSVSREKKESFPLTVTSAQKNPTAFYLCASGGYGYTFGSGTRLTVV.

The V call is TRBV2, the J call TRBJ2-3; 11 bases agree with TRBD2. Per the germline V gene, CDR1 is SNHLY and CDR2 is FYNNEI. Germline trimming cut 8 bases from V and 4 bases from J; bases unmatched to any gene: 5. The CDR3 covers 14 residues. This chain's CDR3 is CASLAGGPSDTQYF. The CDR3 DNA is TGTGCCAGCTTAGCGGGAGGGCCCTCAGATACGCAGTATTTT.

This rearrangement joins TRBV5-1 to TRBJ1-1, with 9 bases fitting TRBD1. The trim removed 5 bases at V and 0 bases at J, leaving 8 bases unmatched. Germline V CDR1 and CDR2: SGHRS, YFSETQ. The CDR3 runs to 16 residues. CDR3 sequence reads: CASRGAQGAMNTEAFF. The DNA for the CDR3 is TGCGCCAGCAGGGGGGCACAGGGGGCTATGAACACTGAAGCTTTCTTT. Drawing the rest from reference TRBV5-1 and TRBJ1-1, the complete variable domain is KAGVTQTPRYLIKTRGQQVTLSCSPISGHRSVSWYQQTPGQGLQFLFEYFSETQRNKGNFPGRFSGRQFSNSRSEMNVSTLELGDSALYLCASRGAQGAMNTEAFFGQGTRLTVV.

This chain joins TRBV28 and TRBJ1-6, with TRBD1 matching 7 bases. The trim removed 9 bases at V and 2 bases at J, leaving 4 bases unmatched. Germline CDR1 is MDHEN and CDR2 is SYDVKM. The CDR3 is 14 amino acids. In DNA, the CDR3 is TGTGCCAGTGTCGACAGGGCCTATAATTCACCCCTCCACTTT. It codes for CASVDRAYNSPLHF.

J is TRBJ1-6 and V is TRBV28; 7 nucleotides line up with TRBD1. This CDR3 is built from 16 residues. CDR1 is MDHEN and CDR2 is SYDVKM in the germline V gene. V lost 3 bases and J lost 6; bases outside the gene matches: 8. CDR3 sequence reads: CASSLLTGTSNSPLHF. CDR3 nucleotides: TGTGCCAGCAGTTTGCTGACAGGGACCTCTAATTCACCCCTCCACTTT.

This clone was detected only once. This chain joins TRBV28 and TRBJ2-7; 9 nucleotides line up with TRBD1. After removal of 2 bases from V and 2 bases from J, the junction contained 7 bases not matched to a gene. The CDR3 consists of 16 residues. The germline V gene has CDR1 MDHEN and CDR2 SYDVKM. CDR3 sequence reads: CASSLPPGQGPYEQYF. DNA of the CDR3: TGTGCCAGCAGTTTACCCCCGGGACAGGGCCCCTACGAGCAGTACTTC.

This clone was observed a few times. V gene TRBV15 combines with J gene TRBJ2-7; D unresolved. Trimming removed 0 bases from V and 3 bases from J, with 6 bases in between. Germline V gene sequence: CDR1 LNHNV, CDR2 YYDKDF (reference sequence). CDR3 size: 13 residues. The CDR3 nucleotides are TGTGCCACCAGCAGAGATACCGGCTACGAGCAGTACTTC. Translated: CATSRDTGYEQYF.

In its sample, this clone was seen once. The chain carries TRBV11-1 and TRBJ2-2; TRBD2 aligns across 7 bases. The CDR3 is 16 amino acids. The junction had 11 bases not matched to a gene; V was cut back by 5 bases and J by 5 bases. The germline V gene encodes CDR1 SGHAT and CDR2 FQDESV (reference sequence). The CDR3 sequence: CASSRGGLVVTGELFF. CDR3 DNA sequence: TGTGCCAGCAGCAGGGGAGGACTAGTAGTGACCGGGGAGCTGTTTTTT.

The V call is TRBV7-9, the J call TRBJ2-7; D is unclear. This CDR3 spans 11 amino acids. The germline V gene encodes CDR1 SEHNR and CDR2 FQNEAQ (reference sequence). Trimming left V 5 bases short and J 4 bases short, with 6 bases between. CDR3 amino acids: CASSRNYEQYF. In DNA, the CDR3 is TGTGCCAGCAGCCGTAATTACGAGCAGTACTTC. Complete variable domain (other parts from reference TRBV7-9 and TRBJ2-7): DTGVSQNPRHKITKRGQNVTFRCDPISEHNRLYWYRQTLGQGPEFLTYFQNEAQLEKSRLLSDRFSAERPKGSFSTLEIQRTEQGDSAMYLCASSRNYEQYFGPGTRLTVT.

With regard to this clone: At the DNA level, this CDR3 is encoded by other sequences in the same sample as well. This chain links TRBV5-1 with TRBJ1-4, with 8 bases that match TRBD1. Losses at the gene ends were 2 bases for V and 8 bases for J; bases not matched to a gene: 8. CDR1 is SGHRS and CDR2 is YFSETQ in the germline V gene. The CDR3 is made up of 15 amino acids. The chain's CDR3 is CASSLGQGKGEKLFF. The CDR3 nucleotides are TGCGCCAGCAGCTTAGGACAGGGAAAAGGCGAAAAACTGTTTTTT.

This rearrangement joins TRBV2 to TRBJ2-2; no reliable D call. The CDR3 has 13 residues. Germline assignment: CDR1 SNHLY and CDR2 FYNNEI. V dropped 1 base and J dropped 6 bases, with 6 bases sitting between them. In DNA form, the CDR3 reads TGTGCCAGCAGTGAAGTCCGGGCCGGGGAGCTGTTTTTT. Translating gives CASSEVRAGELFF.

The gene calls are TRBV5-1 and TRBJ2-3, with D tentatively TRBD1 (5 bases). V lost 4 bases to trimming and J lost 3 bases, with 15 bases between them. This CDR3 spans 15 amino acids. Germline CDR1 reads SGHRS; CDR2 reads YFSETQ. DNA for the CDR3: TGCGCCAGCAGCGGTACAGGTCGGGTAACAGATACGCAGTATTTT. Its translation is CASSGTGRVTDTQYF.

The genes are TRBV6-1 and TRBJ1-3; D remains ambiguous. V lost 4 bases, J lost 0 bases, and 4 bases lay in between. Germline V gives CDR1 MNHNS, CDR2 SASEGT. The CDR3 sequence is 13 residues long. DNA of the CDR3: TGTGCCAGCAGTGGAGACTCTGGAAACACCATATATTTT. This translates into CASSGDSGNTIYF.

There are a few counts of this clone. The V and J genes are TRBV28 and TRBJ1-2; TRBD1 aligns across 9 bases. Germline CDR1 MDHEN, CDR2 SYDVKM. Trimming removed 3 bases from V and 2 bases from J; junction bases left unmatched: 4. This CDR3 comprises 15 residues. The CDR3: CASSFETGGNYGYTF. The CDR3 coding sequence is TGTGCCAGCAGTTTTGAAACAGGGGGCAACTATGGCTACACCTTC.

The V and J genes are TRBV28 and TRBJ1-5; 10 nucleotides align to TRBD1. V was pared by 6 bases and J by 1 base, with 6 bases of the junction left unmatched. This CDR3 comprises 16 residues. CDR1 and CDR2 (germline): MDHEN, SYDVKM. The CDR3 loop reads CASRPTGGPSNQPQHF. The DNA for the CDR3 is TGTGCCAGCAGGCCGACAGGGGGCCCAAGCAATCAGCCCCAGCATTTT.

This sequence joins TRBV6-5 and TRBJ1-3; no clear D gene. The germline gives CDR1 MNHEY, CDR2 SVGAGI. The length of the CDR3 is 15 residues. Trimming shortened V by 0 bases and J by 0 bases, and 6 bases separated the two germline ends. CDR3 region: CASSYSADSGNTIYF. CDR3 sequence (DNA): TGTGCCAGCAGTTACTCCGCAGACTCTGGAAACACCATATATTTT.

The chain combines TRBV30 with TRBJ2-2; D is undetermined. Germline V CDR1 and CDR2: GTSNPN, SVGIG (reference sequence). Trimming removed 0 bases at V and 8 bases at J, with 4 bases between. The CDR3 loop spans 11 amino acids. Written as DNA, the CDR3 is TGTGCCTGGAGTGTGAGGGGGGAGCTGTTTTTT. Its protein is CAWSVRGELFF.

The chain has TRBV5-4 and TRBJ1-2; unclear D gene. This CDR3 region has 12 residues. V lost 0 bases and J lost 4, with 4 bases in between. Germline-derived CDR1 and CDR2 are SGHNT and YYREEE (reference sequence). CDR3 DNA: TGTGCCAGCAGCTTGGAGCTCTATGGCTACACCTTC. Translating it yields CASSLELYGYTF.

The rearrangement links TRBV30 to TRBJ1-6, with 8 nucleotides matching TRBD1. The CDR3 is 16 amino acids. The germline V gene has CDR1 GTSNPN and CDR2 SVGIG (reference sequence). V dropped 0 bases and J dropped 1; count of bases not matched to a gene: 2. The CDR3 nucleotides read TGTGCCTGGAGTGTACAGGGGGGGTCCTATAATTCACCCCTCCACTTT. Residues: CAWSVQGGSYNSPLHF.

The rearrangement uses TRBV5-4 and TRBJ2-1; 12 bases fit TRBD2. CDR1 and CDR2 from the germline V gene are SGHNT and YYREEE (reference sequence). This CDR3 is 17 amino acids long. The trim removed 2 bases at V and 7 bases at J, leaving 10 bases unmatched. CDR3 sequence reads: CASSFDGLAGSVNEQFF. The CDR3 DNA sequence: TGTGCCAGCAGCTTTGACGGACTAGCGGGGTCTGTGAATGAGCAGTTCTTC.

The rearrangement links TRBV7-9 to TRBJ2-2; possibly TRBD1 for D (6 bases). The V end lost 3 bases, the J end lost 0 bases, and 11 bases lay between the germline ends. The germline V gene has CDR1 SEHNR and CDR2 FQNEAQ (reference sequence). The CDR3 is 16 residues long. For the CDR3, the DNA is TGTGCCAGCAGCTTGTGGCGGACAGCGAACACCGGGGAGCTGTTTTTT. Encoded protein: CASSLWRTANTGELFF.

The V and J genes are TRBV6-5 and TRBJ2-7; 10 bases agree with TRBD1. Germline-derived CDR1 and CDR2 are MNHEY and SVGAGI. The J segment lost 2 bases and the V segment lost 2 bases, leaving 3 bases of the junction unmatched. CDR3 length: 15 amino acids. The DNA of the CDR3 is TGTGCCAGCAGTTACCAGGACAGGGGGGCCTACGAGCAGTACTTC. Translated, it gives CASSYQDRGAYEQYF.

This clone was detected only a few times. V is TRBV5-8 and J is TRBJ2-1, with a tentative D call TRBD1 (5 bases). CDR1 is SGHTS, CDR2 YDEGEE, per germline. With 0 bases removed from V and 1 base from J, the gap between germline ends came to 8 bases. The CDR3 spans 15 residues. CDR3 amino acids: CASSLGQNSYNEQFF. The CDR3 bases are TGTGCCAGCAGCTTGGGACAGAATTCCTACAATGAGCAGTTCTTC.

This clone appeared once. The genes are TRBV7-6 and TRBJ2-5; 15 bases fit TRBD2. From germline, CDR1 is SGHVS and CDR2 FNYEAQ. The CDR3 contains 17 residues. Trimming took 1 base from V and 5 from J; bases not matched to a gene: 5. CDR3 sequence (DNA): TGTGCCAGCAGCTTAGAGGGACTAGCGGGGGGAAGGGAGACCCAGTACTTC. As protein: CASSLEGLAGGRETQYF. The whole variable domain, filled in from reference TRBV7-6 and TRBJ2-5, reads GAGVSQSPRYKVTKRGQDVALRCDPISGHVSLYWYRQALGQGPEFLTYFNYEAQQDKSGLPNDRFSAERPEGSISTLTIQRTEQRDSAMYRCASSLEGLAGGRETQYFGPGTRLLVL.

This clone has a single count. V usage is TRBV27 and J usage is TRBJ1-5, with a tentative D call TRBD1 (5 bases). The germline V gene has CDR1 MNHEY and CDR2 SMNVEV (reference sequence). V lost 5 bases and J 2 bases, leaving 16 bases between the germline ends. The CDR3 is 16 amino acids. Written as DNA, the CDR3 is TGTGCCAGCAGTCCCTCACTGGGGGGTGGCAATCAGCCCCAGCATTTT. Its protein product is CASSPSLGGGNQPQHF.

This clone was counted only a few times. This sequence joins TRBV19 and TRBJ2-7; 9 bases match TRBD2. This CDR3 comprises 14 residues. The ends lost 5 bases at V and 2 bases at J; junction bases unmatched: 4. CDR1 LNHDA and CDR2 SQIVND come from the germline V gene (reference sequence). CDR3 in amino acids: CASSAGLATYEQYF. CDR3 nucleotide sequence: TGTGCCAGTAGTGCGGGACTAGCAACCTACGAGCAGTACTTC. Full variable domain (rest looked up from reference TRBV19 and TRBJ2-7): DGGITQSPKYLFRKEGQNVTLSCEQNLNHDAMYWYRQDPGQGLRLIYYSQIVNDFQKGDIAEGYSVSREKKESFPLTVTSAQKNPTAFYLCASSAGLATYEQYFGPGTRLTVT.

The CDR3 loop is CASSSTGGIDTGELFF. The CDR3 nucleotides are TGTGCCAGCAGCTCGACAGGGGGGATCGACACCGGGGAGCTGTTTTTT. This rearrangement joins TRBV7-8 to TRBJ2-2; 9 bases agree with TRBD1. The V gene end was trimmed by 4 bases and the J gene end by 3 bases; junction bases not matched to a gene: 6. Germline V gene data show CDR1 as SGHVS and CDR2 as FQNEAQ. This CDR3 region has 16 residues.